The clone carrying this T cell receptor (beta chain) was picked up one time. The data are from a study of OX40 agonist ivuxolimab in advanced cancers. On the study more broadly: Those enrolled were about 82% male, with a mean age of around 58 years and ages from about 20 to 90.

Repertoires were generated with immunoSEQ multiplex PCR, while TCRdb's copy carries only in-frame clones and drops some. The table lists about 46,000 clones, 91% of them singletons. With 1 base removed from V and 3 bases from J, the gap between germline ends came to 10 bases. This CDR3 is 14 amino acids long. Germline CDR1 is LNHNV and CDR2 is YYDKDF (reference sequence). Material: CD4+ or CD8+ T cells sorted from blood, obtained in a trial of the OX40 agonist ivuxolimab. The chain links TRBV15 to TRBJ2-7; no definite D call. The sequence derives from an adult with an advanced solid tumor such as melanoma, head and neck, liver or kidney cancer. CDR3 loop: CATSRGGEDYEQYF. CDR3 nucleotides: TGTGCCACCAGCAGAGGAGGAGAGGACTACGAGCAGTACTTC.